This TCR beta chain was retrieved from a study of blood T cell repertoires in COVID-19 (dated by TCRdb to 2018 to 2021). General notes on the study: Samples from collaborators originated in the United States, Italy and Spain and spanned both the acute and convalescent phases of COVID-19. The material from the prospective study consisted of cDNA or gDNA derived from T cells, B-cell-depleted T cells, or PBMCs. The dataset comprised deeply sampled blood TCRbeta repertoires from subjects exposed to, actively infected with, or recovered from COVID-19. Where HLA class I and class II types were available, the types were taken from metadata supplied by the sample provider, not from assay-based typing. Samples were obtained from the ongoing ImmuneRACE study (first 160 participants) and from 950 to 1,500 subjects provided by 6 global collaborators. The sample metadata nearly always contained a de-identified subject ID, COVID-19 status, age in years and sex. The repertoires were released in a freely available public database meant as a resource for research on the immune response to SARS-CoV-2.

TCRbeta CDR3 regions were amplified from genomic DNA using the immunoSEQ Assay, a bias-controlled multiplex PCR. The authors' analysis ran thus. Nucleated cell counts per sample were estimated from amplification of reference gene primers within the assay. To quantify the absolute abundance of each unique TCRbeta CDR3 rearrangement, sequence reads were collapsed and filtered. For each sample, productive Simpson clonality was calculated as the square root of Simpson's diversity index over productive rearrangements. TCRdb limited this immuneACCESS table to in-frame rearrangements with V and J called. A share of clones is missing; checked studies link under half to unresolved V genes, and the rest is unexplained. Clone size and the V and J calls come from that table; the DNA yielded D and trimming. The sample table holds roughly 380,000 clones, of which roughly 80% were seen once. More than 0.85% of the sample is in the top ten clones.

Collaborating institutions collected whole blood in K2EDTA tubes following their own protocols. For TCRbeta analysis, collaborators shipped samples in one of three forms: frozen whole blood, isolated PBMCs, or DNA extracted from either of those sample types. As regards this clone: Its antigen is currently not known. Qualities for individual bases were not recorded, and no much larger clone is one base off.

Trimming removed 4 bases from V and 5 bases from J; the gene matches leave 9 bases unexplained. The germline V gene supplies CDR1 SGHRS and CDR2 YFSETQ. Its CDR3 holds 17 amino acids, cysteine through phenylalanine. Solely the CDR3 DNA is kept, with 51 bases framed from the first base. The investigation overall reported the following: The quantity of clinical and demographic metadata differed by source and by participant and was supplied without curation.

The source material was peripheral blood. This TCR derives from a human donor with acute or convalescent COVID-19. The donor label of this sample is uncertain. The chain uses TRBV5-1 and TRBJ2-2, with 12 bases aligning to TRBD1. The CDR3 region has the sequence CASSPTGTGGKTGELFF. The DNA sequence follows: TGCGCCAGCAGCCCAACCGGGACAGGGGGCAAAACCGGGGAGCTGTTTTTT.